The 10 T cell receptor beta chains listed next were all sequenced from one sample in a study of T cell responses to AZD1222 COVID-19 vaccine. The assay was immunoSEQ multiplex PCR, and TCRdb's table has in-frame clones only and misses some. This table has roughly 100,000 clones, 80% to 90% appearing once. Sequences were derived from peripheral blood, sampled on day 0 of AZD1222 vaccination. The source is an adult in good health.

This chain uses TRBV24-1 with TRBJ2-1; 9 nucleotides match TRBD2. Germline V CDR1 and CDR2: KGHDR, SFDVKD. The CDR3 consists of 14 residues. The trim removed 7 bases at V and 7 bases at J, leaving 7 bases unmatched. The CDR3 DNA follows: TGTGCCACCAGGAGTAGCGGGGGTGCAAATGAGCAGTTCTTC. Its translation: CATRSSGGANEQFF.

The CDR3 DNA reads as TGTGCCAGCAGCTCGTCCTTGAGGACTAGCGTTAACACCGGGGAGCTGTTTTTT. It specifies CASSSSLRTSVNTGELFF. V usage is TRBV11-3 and J usage is TRBJ2-2, with TRBD2 matching over 9 bases. Germline CDR1 is SGHNT and CDR2 is YENEEA. V lost 4 bases, J lost 2 bases, and 11 bases stayed unmatched. The length of the CDR3 is 18 residues.

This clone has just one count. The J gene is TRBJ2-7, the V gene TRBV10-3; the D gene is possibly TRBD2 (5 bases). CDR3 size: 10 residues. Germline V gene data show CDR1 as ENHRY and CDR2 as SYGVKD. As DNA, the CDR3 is TGTGCAGCCGGGGTATACGAGCAGTACTTC. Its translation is CAAGVYEQYF.

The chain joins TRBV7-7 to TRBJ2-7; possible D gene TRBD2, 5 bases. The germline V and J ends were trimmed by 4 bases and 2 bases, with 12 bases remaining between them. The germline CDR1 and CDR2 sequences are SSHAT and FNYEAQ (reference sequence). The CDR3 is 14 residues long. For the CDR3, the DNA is TGTGCCAGCAGCTCCCGGACTGGGACCTACGAGCAGTACTTC. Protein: CASSSRTGTYEQYF.

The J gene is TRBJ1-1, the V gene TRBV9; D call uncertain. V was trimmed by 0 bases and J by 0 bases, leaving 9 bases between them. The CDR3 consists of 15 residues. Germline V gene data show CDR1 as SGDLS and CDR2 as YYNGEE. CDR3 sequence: CASSVGVSMNTEAFF. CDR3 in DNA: TGTGCCAGCAGCGTAGGGGTTTCCATGAACACTGAAGCTTTCTTT.

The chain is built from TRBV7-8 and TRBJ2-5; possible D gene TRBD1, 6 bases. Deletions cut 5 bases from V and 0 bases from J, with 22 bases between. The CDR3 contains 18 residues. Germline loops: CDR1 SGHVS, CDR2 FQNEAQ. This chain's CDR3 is CASSLLIRLDRNQETQYF. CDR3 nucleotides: TGTGCCAGCAGCCTCCTAATTCGCCTCGACAGGAACCAAGAGACCCAGTACTTC.

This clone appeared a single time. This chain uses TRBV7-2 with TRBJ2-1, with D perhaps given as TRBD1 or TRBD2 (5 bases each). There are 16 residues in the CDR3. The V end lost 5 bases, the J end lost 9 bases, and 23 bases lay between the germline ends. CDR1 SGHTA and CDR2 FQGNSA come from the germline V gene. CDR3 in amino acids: CASSHPPGRKFVEQFF. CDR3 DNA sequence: TGTGCCAGCAGCCATCCGCCGGGACGTAAGTTCGTTGAGCAGTTCTTC.

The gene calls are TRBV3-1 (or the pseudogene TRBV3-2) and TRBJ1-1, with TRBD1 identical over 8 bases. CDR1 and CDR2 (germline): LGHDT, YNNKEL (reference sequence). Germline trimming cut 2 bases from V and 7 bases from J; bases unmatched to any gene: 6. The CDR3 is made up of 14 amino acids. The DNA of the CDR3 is TGTGCCAGCAGCCAAATACAGGGGGGAGGTGAAGCTTTCTTT. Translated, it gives CASSQIQGGGEAFF.

CDR3 protein: CASSLGAGDSYEQYF. The CDR3 DNA follows: TGTGCCAGCAGCTTGGGTGCGGGGGACTCCTACGAGCAGTACTTC. This chain links TRBV5-4 with TRBJ2-7; 7 nucleotides align to TRBD2. V lost 0 bases to trimming and J lost 0 bases; unmatched junction nucleotides: 3. The CDR3 loop spans 15 amino acids. The germline CDR1 and CDR2 sequences are SGHNT and YYREEE (reference sequence).

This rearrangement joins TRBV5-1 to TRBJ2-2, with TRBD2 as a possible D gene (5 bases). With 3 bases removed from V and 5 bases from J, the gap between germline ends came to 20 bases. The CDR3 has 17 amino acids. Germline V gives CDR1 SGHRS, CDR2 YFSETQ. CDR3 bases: TGCGCCAGCAGCTCCCCAATAGGCGGGCGGCGTACCGGGGAGCTGTTTTTT. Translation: CASSSPIGGRRTGELFF.